This T cell receptor beta chain was documented in a study of CD8+CD57+ T cells in acquired aplastic anemia. Points from the study as a whole: Patients and controls shared about 27 CD8+ CDR3 sequences. A significant difference in CD8+ Simpson's diversity between patients and controls was not found.

Germline CDR1 reads SSHAT; CDR2 reads FNYEAQ (reference sequence). The CDR3 is 14 residues long. Individuals selected for sequencing had exhibited CD8+CD57+ cell expansion on flow cytometry. A severe acquired aplastic anemia diagnosis applied to all patients. There was no therapy given to any patient before the blood sampling took place. Regarding this clonotype: Its antigen is currently unknown. One base away lies a much larger clone, so this may be a sequencing read error. The conserved final phenylalanine or tryptophan is absent from the CDR3, which likely points to a read error.

The template used for profiling TCR beta VDJ and CDR3 was genomic DNA. TCRdb recomputed calls from the reads with MiXCR, one row per CDR3 protein. This table holds 150,000 or so distinct CDR3 sequences, around 47% found once. The rearrangement joins TRBV7-7 to TRBJ2-5; D possibly uses TRBD1 or TRBD2 (5 bases each). Material for sequencing was sorted CD4+, CD8+, or CD8+CD57+ T cells (not recorded which) from PBMCs. The TCR was taken from a human donor with aplastic anemia. CDR3 residues: CASSLAWGQETQYS. CDR3 DNA sequence: TGTGCTAGCAGCTTGGCTTGGGGGCAAGAGACCCAGTACTCC.